Detailed here is one T cell receptor (beta chain). The data were obtained in a study of HIV-infected patients and healthy controls. TCRdb used MiXCR to reprocess the 5' RACE reads, holding one entry per CDR3 protein. Of about 63,000 distinct CDR3 sequences listed, about 16% were seen once; the top ten hold approximately 5.4%. Germline V gene sequence: CDR1 MDHEN, CDR2 SYDVKM. After removal of 3 bases from V and 12 bases from J, the junction contained 5 bases not matched to a gene. CDR3 length: 12 residues. The sequenced sample consisted of CD4+ T cells from blood. The receptor was derived from a human donor in good health. The rearrangement joins TRBV28 to TRBJ1-1; 9 bases are a match to TRBD1. In nucleotides, the CDR3 is TGTGCCAGCAGTTTGGGACAGGGAAAGACTTTCTTT. This sequence encodes CASSLGQGKTFF.